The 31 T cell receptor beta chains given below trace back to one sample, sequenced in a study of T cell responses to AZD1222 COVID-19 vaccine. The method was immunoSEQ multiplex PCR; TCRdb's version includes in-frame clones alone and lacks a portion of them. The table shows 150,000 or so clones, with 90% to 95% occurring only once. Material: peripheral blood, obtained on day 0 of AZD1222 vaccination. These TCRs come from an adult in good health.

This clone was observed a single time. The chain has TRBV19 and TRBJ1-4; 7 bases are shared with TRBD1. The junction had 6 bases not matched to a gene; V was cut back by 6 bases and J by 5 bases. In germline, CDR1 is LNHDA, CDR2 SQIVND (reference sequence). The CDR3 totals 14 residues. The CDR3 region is CASSQGQSNEKLFF. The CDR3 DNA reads TGTGCCAGTAGCCAGGGACAGAGCAATGAAAAACTGTTTTTT.

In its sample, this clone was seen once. CDR3 sequence (DNA): TGTGCCAGCAGCGTACAGTCGGATACGCAGTATTTT. Residues: CASSVQSDTQYF. The chain uses TRBV9 and TRBJ2-3; no clear D. The CDR3 is 12 residues long. From germline, CDR1 is SGDLS and CDR2 YYNGEE. V lost 1 base and J 6 bases, leaving 6 bases between the germline ends.

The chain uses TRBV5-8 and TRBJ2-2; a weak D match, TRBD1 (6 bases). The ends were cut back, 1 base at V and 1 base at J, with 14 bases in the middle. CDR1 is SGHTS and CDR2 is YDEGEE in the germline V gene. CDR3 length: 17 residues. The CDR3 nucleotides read TGTGCCAGCAGCTTGCGTATGGGCAGGGGGAACACCGGGGAGCTGTTTTTT. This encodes CASSLRMGRGNTGELFF.

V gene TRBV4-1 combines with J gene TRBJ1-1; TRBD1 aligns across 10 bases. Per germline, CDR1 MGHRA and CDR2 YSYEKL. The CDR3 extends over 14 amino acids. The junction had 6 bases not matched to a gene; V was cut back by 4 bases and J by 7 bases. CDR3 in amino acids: CASSLRDRGLEAFF. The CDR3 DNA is TGCGCCAGCAGCCTCCGGGACAGGGGTCTTGAAGCTTTCTTT.

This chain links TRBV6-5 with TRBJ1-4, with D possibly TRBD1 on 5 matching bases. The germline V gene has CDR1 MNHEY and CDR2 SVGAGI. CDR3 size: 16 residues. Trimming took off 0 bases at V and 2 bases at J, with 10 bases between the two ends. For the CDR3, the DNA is TGTGCCAGCAGTTACTCGGGGGTAGGCACTAATGAAAAACTGTTTTTT. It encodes CASSYSGVGTNEKLFF.

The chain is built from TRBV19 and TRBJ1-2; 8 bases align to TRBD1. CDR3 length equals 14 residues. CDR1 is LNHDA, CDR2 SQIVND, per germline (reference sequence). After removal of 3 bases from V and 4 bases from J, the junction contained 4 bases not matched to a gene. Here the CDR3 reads CASSIRQGPYGYTF. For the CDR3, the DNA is TGTGCCAGTAGTATCCGACAGGGGCCCTATGGCTACACCTTC.

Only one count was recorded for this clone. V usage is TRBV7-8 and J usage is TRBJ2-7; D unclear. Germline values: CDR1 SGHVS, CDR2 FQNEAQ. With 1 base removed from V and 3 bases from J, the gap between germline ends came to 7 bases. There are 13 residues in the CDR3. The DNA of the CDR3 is TGTGCCAGCAGCTTAGTATCCCGCTACGAGCAGTACTTC. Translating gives CASSLVSRYEQYF.

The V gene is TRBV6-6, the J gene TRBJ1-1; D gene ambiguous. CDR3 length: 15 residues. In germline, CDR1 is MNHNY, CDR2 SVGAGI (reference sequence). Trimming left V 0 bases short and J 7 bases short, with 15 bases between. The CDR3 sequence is CASSYSPIGSVEAFF. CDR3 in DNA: TGTGCCAGCAGTTACTCGCCTATAGGTTCGGTTGAAGCTTTCTTT.

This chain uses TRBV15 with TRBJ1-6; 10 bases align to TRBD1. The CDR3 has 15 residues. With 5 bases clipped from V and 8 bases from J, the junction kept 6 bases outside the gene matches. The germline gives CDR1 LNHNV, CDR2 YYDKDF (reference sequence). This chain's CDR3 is CATSPRQGADSPLHF. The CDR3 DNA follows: TGTGCCACCAGCCCCCGACAGGGGGCGGATTCACCCCTCCACTTT.

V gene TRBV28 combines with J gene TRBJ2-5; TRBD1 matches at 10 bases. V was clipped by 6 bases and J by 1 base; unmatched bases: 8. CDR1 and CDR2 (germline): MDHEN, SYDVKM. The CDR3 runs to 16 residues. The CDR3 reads CASRPRDRGPQETQYF. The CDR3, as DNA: TGTGCCAGCAGACCACGGGACAGGGGTCCCCAAGAGACCCAGTACTTC. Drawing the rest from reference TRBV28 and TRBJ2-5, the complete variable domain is DVKVTQSSRYLVKRTGEKVFLECVQDMDHENMFWYRQDPGLGLRLIYFSYDVKMKEKGDIPEGYSVSREKKERFSLILESASTNQTSMYLCASRPRDRGPQETQYFGPGTRLLVL.

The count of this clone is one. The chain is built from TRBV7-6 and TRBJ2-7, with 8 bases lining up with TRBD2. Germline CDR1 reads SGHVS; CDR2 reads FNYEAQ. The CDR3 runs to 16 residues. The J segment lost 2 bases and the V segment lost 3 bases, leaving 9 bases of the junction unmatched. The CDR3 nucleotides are TGTGCCAGCAGCTTGGACGGCGGGGGGCTCACCTACGAGCAGTACTTC. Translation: CASSLDGGGLTYEQYF.

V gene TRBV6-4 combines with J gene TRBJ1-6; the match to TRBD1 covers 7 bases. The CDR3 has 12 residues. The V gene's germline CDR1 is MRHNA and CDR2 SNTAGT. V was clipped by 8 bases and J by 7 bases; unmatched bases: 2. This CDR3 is CASQQGNSPLHF. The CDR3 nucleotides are TGTGCCAGCCAACAGGGGAATTCACCCCTCCACTTT.

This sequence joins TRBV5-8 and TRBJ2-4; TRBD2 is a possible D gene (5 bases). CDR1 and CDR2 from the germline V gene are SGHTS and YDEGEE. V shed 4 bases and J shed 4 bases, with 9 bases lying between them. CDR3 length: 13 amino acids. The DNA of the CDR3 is TGTGCCAGCAGCCTAAGCGGAAAAAACATTCAGTACTTC. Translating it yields CASSLSGKNIQYF.

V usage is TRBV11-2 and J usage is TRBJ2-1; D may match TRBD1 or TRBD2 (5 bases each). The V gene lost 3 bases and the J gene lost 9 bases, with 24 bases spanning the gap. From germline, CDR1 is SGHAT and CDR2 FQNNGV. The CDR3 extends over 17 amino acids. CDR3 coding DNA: TGTGCCAGCAGCTTTTTAATCGGTCAGGGACCTTCTTTTGAGCAGTTCTTC. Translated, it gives CASSFLIGQGPSFEQFF.

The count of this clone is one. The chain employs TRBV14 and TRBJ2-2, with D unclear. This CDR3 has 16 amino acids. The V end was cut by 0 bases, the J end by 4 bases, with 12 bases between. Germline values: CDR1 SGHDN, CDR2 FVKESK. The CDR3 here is CASSQDGPQVTGELFF. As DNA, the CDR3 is TGTGCCAGCAGCCAAGATGGCCCCCAGGTCACCGGGGAGCTGTTTTTT.

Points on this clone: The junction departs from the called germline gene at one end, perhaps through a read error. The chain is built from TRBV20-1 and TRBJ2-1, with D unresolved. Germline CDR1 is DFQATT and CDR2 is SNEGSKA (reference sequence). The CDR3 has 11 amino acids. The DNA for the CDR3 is TGCAGTGCTATCTCGAACAAAGAGCAGTTCTTC. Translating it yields CSAISNKEQFF.

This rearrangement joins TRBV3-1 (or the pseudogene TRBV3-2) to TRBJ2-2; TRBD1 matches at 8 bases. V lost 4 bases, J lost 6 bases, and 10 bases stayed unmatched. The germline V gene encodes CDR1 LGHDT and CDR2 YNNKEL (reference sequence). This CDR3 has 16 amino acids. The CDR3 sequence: CASSPREQGVSGELFF. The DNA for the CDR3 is TGTGCCAGCAGCCCTCGCGAACAGGGGGTCTCCGGGGAGCTGTTTTTT.

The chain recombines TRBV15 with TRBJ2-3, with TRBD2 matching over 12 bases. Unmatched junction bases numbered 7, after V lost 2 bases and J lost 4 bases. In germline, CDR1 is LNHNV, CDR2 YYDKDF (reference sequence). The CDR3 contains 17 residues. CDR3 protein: CATSRFLASGGADTQYF. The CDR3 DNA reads TGTGCCACCAGCAGATTTCTCGCTAGCGGGGGGGCAGATACGCAGTATTTT.

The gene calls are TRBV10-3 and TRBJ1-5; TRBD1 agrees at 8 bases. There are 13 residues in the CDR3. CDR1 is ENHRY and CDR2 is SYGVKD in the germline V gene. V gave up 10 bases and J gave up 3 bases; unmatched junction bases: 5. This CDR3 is CATDRGNNQPQHF. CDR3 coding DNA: TGTGCCACCGACAGGGGAAACAATCAGCCCCAGCATTTT.

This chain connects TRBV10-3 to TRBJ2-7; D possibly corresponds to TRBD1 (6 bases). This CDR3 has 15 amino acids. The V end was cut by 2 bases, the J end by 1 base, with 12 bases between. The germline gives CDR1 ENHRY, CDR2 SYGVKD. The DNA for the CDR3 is TGTGCCATCAGTGAGGGAAGCAGGGGATCCTACGAGCAGTACTTC. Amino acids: CAISEGSRGSYEQYF.

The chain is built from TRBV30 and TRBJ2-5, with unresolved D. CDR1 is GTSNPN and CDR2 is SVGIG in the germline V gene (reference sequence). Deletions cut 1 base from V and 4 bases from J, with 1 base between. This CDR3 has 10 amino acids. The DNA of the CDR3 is TGTGCCTGGAGTGGAGAGACCCAGTACTTC. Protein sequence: CAWSGETQYF.

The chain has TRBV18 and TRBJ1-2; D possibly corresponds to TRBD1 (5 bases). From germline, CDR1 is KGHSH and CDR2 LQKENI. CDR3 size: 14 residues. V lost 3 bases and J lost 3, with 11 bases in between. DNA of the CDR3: TGTGCCAGCTCACCCGGCGGGGGGGACTATGGCTACACCTTC. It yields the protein CASSPGGGDYGYTF.

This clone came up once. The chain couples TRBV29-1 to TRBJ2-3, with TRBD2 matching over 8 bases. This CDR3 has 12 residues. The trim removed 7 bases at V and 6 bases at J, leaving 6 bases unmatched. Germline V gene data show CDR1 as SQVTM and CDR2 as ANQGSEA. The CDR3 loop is CSAGGGDDTQYF. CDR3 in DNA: TGCAGCGCCGGGGGGGGCGACGATACGCAGTATTTT.

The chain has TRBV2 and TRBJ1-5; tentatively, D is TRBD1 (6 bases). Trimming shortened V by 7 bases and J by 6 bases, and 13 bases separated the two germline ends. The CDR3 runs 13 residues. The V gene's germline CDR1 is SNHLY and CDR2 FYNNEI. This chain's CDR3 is CASKRTEPQPQHF. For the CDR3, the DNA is TGTGCCAGCAAAAGGACAGAACCTCAGCCCCAGCATTTT.

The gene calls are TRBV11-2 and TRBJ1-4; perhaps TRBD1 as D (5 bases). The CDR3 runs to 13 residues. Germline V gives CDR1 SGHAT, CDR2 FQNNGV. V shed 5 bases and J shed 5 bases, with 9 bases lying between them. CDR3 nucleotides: TGTGCCAGCAGCCGTCAGGGCAATGAAAAACTGTTTTTT. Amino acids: CASSRQGNEKLFF.

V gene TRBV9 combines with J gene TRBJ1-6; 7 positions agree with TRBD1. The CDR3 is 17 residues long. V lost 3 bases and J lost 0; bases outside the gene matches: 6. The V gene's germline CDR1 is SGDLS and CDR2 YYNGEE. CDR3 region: CASSGQGPSSYNSPLHF. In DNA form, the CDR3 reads TGTGCCAGCAGCGGACAGGGACCTAGCTCCTATAATTCACCCCTCCACTTT.

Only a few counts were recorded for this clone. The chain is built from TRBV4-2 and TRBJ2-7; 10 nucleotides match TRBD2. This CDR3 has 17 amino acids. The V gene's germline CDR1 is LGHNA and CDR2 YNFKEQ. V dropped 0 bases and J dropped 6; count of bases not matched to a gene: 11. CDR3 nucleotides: TGTGCCAGCAGCCAAGAAGGTGTGGGAGCGGGGGGGTTCGAGCAGTACTTC. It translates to CASSQEGVGAGGFEQYF.

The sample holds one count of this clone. CDR3 in amino acids: CASSRGQGSYNEQFF. The CDR3 coding sequence is TGTGCCAGCTCAAGGGGACAGGGAAGCTACAATGAGCAGTTCTTC. This chain links TRBV18 with TRBJ2-1, with TRBD1 identical over 9 bases. Germline trimming cut 5 bases from V and 3 bases from J; bases unmatched to any gene: 5. The CDR3 length is 15 residues. In germline, CDR1 is KGHSH, CDR2 LQKENI.

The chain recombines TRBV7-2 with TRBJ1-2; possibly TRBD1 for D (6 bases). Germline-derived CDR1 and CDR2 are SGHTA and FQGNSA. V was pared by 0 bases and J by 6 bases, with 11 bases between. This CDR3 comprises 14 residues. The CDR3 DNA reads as TGTGCCAGCAGCTTAGCGTCGGGGGCGGATGGCTACACCTTC. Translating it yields CASSLASGADGYTF.

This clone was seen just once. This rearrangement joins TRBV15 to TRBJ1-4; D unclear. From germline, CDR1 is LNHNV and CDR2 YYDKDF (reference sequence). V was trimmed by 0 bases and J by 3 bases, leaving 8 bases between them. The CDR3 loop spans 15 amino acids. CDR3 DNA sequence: TGTGCCACCAGCAGAGATGGGGAATCTAATGAAAAACTGTTTTTT. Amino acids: CATSRDGESNEKLFF.

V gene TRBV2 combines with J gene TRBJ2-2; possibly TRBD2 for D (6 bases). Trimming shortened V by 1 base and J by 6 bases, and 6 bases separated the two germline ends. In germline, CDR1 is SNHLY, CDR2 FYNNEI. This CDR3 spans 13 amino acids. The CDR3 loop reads CASSEERAGELFF. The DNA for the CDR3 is TGTGCCAGCAGTGAAGAGCGGGCCGGGGAGCTGTTTTTT.